This T cell receptor beta chain originates from a study of blood T cell repertoires in COVID-19. Across the whole study: Samples representing acute and convalescent COVID-19 were sourced from the United States, Italy and Spain.

Measured with immunoSEQ multiplex PCR; TCRdb has only the in-frame clones, and not every one. The data hold some 93,000 clones, with approximately 86% observed a single time. Germline V gene data show CDR1 as MNHEY and CDR2 as SVGAGI. This CDR3 comprises 15 residues. V was trimmed by 2 bases and J by 6 bases, leaving 16 bases between them. Sequenced sample: peripheral blood. The chain carries TRBV6-5 and TRBJ1-2; the D gene is possibly TRBD1 (5 bases). The TCR sequence derives from a woman older than 75 with acute or convalescent COVID-19. The CDR3 coding sequence is TGTGCCAGCAGTTACCACACCAAGGGGCTGCATGGCTACACCTTC. This encodes CASSYHTKGLHGYTF.